One and the same sample provided the 3 T cell receptor beta chains below, sequenced in a study of T cell responses to AZD1222 COVID-19 vaccine. Data came from immunoSEQ multiplex PCR; TCRdb stores just in-frame clones and leaves some out. This table has 100,000 to 130,000 clones, more than 70% appearing once. The sequenced sample was peripheral blood, obtained on day 0 of AZD1222 vaccination. These receptors were obtained from an adult in good health.

This chain connects TRBV9 to TRBJ1-4; D unresolved. Trimming shortened V by 3 bases and J by 7 bases, and 16 bases separated the two germline ends. The CDR3 runs 15 residues. From germline, CDR1 is SGDLS and CDR2 YYNGEE. The CDR3 sequence is CASSEDRASGEKLFF. Here the CDR3 DNA reads TGTGCCAGCAGCGAGGATCGGGCCTCAGGTGAAAAACTGTTTTTT.

The gene calls are TRBV11-2 and TRBJ2-5, with 8 bases identical to TRBD2. Losses at the gene ends were 1 base for V and 1 base for J; bases not matched to a gene: 5. CDR1 is SGHAT and CDR2 is FQNNGV in the germline V gene. The length of the CDR3 is 16 residues. This CDR3 reads CASSLGRAGVQETQYF. CDR3 DNA sequence: TGTGCCAGCAGCTTAGGAAGAGCGGGGGTCCAAGAGACCCAGTACTTC.

The chain is built from TRBV7-9 and TRBJ2-3; 14 bases match TRBD2. The CDR3 contains 15 residues. Per germline, CDR1 SEHNR and CDR2 FQNEAQ (reference sequence). The junction had 4 bases not matched to a gene; V was cut back by 5 bases and J by 6 bases. The CDR3 sequence is CASSVGLAGADTQYF. DNA for the CDR3: TGTGCCAGCAGCGTGGGACTAGCGGGGGCTGATACGCAGTATTTT.